The clone carrying this T cell receptor beta chain came up many times. This CDR3 region has 15 residues. Germline values: CDR1 DFQATT, CDR2 SNEGSKA (reference sequence). V was clipped by 3 bases and J by 0 bases, with 11 bases between them. TCRdb passed the 5' RACE reads through MiXCR, listing each CDR3 protein once. The data contain tens of thousands of distinct CDR3 sequences, approximately 13% of them singletons. Documented time point: sample taken at primary tumor resection. There were 75 or so donors, all of them untreated patients with early-stage non-small cell lung cancer. The sequenced material consisted of unsorted whole RNA from tumor, nontumor lung or frozen PBMC. The data stem from a study of spatial heterogeneity in lung cancer. Study-level background: Detection of beta-chain sequences consistently exceeded that of alpha-chain sequences. An average of more than ten raw reads was observed per unique TCR and UMI combination.

The sample here was PBMCs, taken at surgery. V and J are TRBV20-1 and TRBJ2-2, with D perhaps TRBD1 (6 bases). This sequence was found in a male donor with early-stage non-small cell lung cancer. In DNA, the CDR3 is TGCAGTGCTAGTAAACAGGGAGCGAACACCGGGGAGCTGTTTTTT. Translation: CSASKQGANTGELFF.